The TCR beta chain described here comes from a study of cytomegalovirus exposure and HLA in healthy donors. Germline CDR1 reads SGHVS; CDR2 reads FNYEAQ. The CDR3 contains 16 residues. The PCR employed 60 Vbeta primers together with 13 Jbeta primers. Assay used: immunoSEQ multiplex PCR; TCRdb lists only in-frame clones, some missing. The sample lists some 150,000 clones; about 72% were seen once. The chain employs TRBV7-6 and TRBJ2-5; the D is unclear. Near its end, the DNA agrees better with TRBJ2-7, so the J call may be wrong. Sequences were obtained from PBMCs. The TCR was taken from a middle-aged man in good health and CMV-seronegative. The CDR3 bases are TGTGCCAGCAGCTTACGATCTCTCCAGGTGGTCAACGAGCAGTACTTC. Translated, it gives CASSLRSLQVVNEQYF.